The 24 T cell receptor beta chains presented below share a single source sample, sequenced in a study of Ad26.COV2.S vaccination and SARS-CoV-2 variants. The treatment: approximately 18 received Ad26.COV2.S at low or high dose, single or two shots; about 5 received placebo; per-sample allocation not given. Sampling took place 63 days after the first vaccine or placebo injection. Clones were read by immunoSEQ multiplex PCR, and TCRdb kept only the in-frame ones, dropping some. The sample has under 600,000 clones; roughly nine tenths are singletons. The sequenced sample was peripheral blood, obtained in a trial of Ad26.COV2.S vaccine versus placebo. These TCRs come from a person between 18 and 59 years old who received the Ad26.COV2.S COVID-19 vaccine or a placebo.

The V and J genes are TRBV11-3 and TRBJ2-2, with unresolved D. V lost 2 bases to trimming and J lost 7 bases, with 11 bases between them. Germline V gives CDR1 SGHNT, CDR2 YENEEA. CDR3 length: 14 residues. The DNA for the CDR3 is TGTGCCAGCAGCTTACGGCCGTCGGGCGGGGAGCTGTTTTTT. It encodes CASSLRPSGGELFF.

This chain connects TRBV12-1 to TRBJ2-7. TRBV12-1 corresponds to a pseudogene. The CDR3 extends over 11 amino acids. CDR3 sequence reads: CASSANYEQYF. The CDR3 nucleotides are TGTGCCAGCAGCGCCAACTACGAGCAGTACTTC.

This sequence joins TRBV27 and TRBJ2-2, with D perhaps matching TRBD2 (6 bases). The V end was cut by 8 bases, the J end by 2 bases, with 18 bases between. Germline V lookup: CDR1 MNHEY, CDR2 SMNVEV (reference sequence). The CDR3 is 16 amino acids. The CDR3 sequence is CASVKGWGDNTGELFF. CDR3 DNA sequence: TGTGCCAGCGTCAAGGGTTGGGGGGACAACACCGGGGAGCTGTTTTTT.

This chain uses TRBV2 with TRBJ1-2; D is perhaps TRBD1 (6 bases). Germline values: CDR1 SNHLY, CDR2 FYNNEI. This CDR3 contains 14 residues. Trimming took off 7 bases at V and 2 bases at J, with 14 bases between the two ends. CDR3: CASNTGWGNYGYTF. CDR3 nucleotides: TGTGCCAGCAACACAGGGTGGGGGAACTATGGCTACACCTTC. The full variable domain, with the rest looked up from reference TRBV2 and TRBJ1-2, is EPEVTQTPSHQVTQMGQEVILRCVPISNHLYFYWYRQILGQKVEFLVSFYNNEISEKSEIFDDQFSVERPDGSNFTLKIRSTKLEDSAMYFCASNTGWGNYGYTFGSGTRLTVV.

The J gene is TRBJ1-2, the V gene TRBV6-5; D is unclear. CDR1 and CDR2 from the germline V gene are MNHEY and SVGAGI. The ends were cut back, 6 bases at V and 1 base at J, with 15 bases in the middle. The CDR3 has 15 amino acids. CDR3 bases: TGTGCCAGCAGGCAGGATGTGAGGGATAACTATGGCTACACCTTC. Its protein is CASRQDVRDNYGYTF.

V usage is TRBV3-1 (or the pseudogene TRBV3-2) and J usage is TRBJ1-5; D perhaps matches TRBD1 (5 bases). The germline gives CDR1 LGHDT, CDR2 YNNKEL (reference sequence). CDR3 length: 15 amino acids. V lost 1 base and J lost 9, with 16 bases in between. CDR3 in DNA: TGTGCCAGCAGCCAAGGGGACTCCTGGCTGGGGCCCCAGCATTTT. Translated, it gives CASSQGDSWLGPQHF.

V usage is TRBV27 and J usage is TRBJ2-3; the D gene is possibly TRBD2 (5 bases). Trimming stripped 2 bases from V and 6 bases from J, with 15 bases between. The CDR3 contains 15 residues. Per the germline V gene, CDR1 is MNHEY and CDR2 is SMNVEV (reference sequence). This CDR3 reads CASSLNRGFLDTQYF. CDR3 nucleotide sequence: TGTGCCAGCAGTTTAAATCGGGGTTTCCTTGATACGCAGTATTTT.

Here the CDR3 DNA reads TGTGCCAGCAGCTTGGCCGAAAACACCGGGGAGCTGTTTTTT. As protein: CASSLAENTGELFF. The chain couples TRBV7-2 to TRBJ2-2; D not resolved. This CDR3 comprises 14 residues. Trimming took off 3 bases at V and 2 bases at J, with 7 bases between the two ends. Germline assignment: CDR1 SGHTA and CDR2 FQGNSA. Supplemented by reference TRBV7-2 and TRBJ2-2, the full variable domain reads GAGVSQSPSNKVTEKGKDVELRCDPISGHTALYWYRQSLGQGLEFLIYFQGNSAPDKSGLPSDRFSAERTGGSVSTLTIQRTQQEDSAVYLCASSLAENTGELFFGEGSRLTVL.

The CDR3 loop is CASRPTGRMGREQYF. For the CDR3, the DNA is TGTGCCAGCAGACCTACTGGACGGATGGGGCGGGAGCAGTACTTC. The rearrangement uses TRBV11-2 and TRBJ2-7; D possibly corresponds to TRBD1 (5 bases). The germline V gene has CDR1 SGHAT and CDR2 FQNNGV. Trimming removed 6 bases at V and 7 bases at J, with 22 bases between. The CDR3 loop spans 15 amino acids.

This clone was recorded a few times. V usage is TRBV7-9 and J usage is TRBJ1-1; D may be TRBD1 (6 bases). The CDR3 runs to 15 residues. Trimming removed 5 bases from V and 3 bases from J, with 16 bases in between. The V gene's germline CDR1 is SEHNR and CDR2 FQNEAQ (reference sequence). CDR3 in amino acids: CASSRGRGAYTEAFF. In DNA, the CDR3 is TGTGCCAGCAGCCGCGGGAGGGGGGCCTACACTGAAGCTTTCTTT.

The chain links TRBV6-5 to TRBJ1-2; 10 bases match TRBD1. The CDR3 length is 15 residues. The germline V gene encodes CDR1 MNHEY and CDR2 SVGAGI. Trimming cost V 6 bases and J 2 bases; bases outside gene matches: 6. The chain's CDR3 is CASSRDRGLNYGYTF. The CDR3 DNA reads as TGTGCCAGCAGCCGGGACAGGGGCCTCAACTATGGCTACACCTTC.

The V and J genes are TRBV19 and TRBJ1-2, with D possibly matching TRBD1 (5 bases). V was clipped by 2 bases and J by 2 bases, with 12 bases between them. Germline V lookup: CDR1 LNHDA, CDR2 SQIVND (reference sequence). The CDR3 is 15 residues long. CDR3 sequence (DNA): TGTGCCAGTAGTATATCGAGTCAGGGCAACTATGGCTACACCTTC. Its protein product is CASSISSQGNYGYTF.

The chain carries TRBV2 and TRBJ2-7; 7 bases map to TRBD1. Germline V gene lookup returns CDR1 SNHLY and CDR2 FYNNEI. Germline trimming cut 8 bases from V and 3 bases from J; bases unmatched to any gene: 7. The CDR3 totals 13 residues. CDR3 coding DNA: TGTGCCAGCCTGCAGGGGGACAACTACGAGCAGTACTTC. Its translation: CASLQGDNYEQYF.

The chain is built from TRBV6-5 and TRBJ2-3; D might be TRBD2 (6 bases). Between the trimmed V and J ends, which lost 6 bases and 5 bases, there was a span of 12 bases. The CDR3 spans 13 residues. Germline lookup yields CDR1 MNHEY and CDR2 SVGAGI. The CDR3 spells CASSLNGGDTQYF. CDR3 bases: TGTGCCAGCAGCCTGAACGGGGGAGATACGCAGTATTTT.

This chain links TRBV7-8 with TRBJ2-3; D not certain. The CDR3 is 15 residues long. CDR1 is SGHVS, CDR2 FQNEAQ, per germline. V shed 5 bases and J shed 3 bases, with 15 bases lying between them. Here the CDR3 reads CASSPRSLQTDTQYF. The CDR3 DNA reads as TGTGCCAGCAGCCCCCGGTCGTTGCAAACAGATACGCAGTATTTT.

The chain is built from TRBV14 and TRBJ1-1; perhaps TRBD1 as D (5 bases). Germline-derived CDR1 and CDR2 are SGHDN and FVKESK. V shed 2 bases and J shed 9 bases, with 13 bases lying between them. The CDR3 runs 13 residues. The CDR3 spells CASSQRQRLKAFF. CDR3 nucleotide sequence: TGTGCCAGCAGCCAACGACAGCGATTGAAAGCTTTCTTT.

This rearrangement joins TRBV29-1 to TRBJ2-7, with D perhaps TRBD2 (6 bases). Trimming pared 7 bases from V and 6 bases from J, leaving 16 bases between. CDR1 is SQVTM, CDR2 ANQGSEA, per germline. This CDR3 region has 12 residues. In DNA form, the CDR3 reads TGCAGCGCGCGGGACCTGAGGTTCGAGCAGTACTTC. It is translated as CSARDLRFEQYF.

CDR3 in amino acids: CASRNRDSGNTIYF. The CDR3 region has the DNA TGTGCCAGCAGGAACCGGGACAGCGGAAACACCATATATTTT. The V call is TRBV6-6, the J call TRBJ1-3, with 7 bases matching TRBD1. The CDR3 runs 14 residues. Germline V gene sequence: CDR1 MNHNY, CDR2 SVGAGI (reference sequence). V was clipped by 6 bases and J by 4 bases; unmatched bases: 6.

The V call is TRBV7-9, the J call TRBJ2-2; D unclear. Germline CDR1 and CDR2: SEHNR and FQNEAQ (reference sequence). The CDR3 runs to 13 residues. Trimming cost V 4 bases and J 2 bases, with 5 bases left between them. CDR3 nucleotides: TGTGCCAGCAGCTACCGAAACACCGGGGAGCTGTTTTTT. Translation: CASSYRNTGELFF.

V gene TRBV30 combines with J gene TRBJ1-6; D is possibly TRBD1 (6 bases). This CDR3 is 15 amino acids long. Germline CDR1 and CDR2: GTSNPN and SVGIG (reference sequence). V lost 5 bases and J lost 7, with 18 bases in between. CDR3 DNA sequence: TGTGCCTGGTCCCAACCGGGACAAGGGAATTCACCCCTCCACTTT. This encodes CAWSQPGQGNSPLHF.

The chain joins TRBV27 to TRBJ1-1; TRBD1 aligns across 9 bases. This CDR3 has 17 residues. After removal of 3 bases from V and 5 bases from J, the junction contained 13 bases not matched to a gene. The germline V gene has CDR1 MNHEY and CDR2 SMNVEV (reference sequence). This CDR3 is CASSFAGTGILGTEAFF. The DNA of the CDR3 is TGTGCCAGCAGTTTCGCCGGGACAGGGATCTTAGGGACTGAAGCTTTCTTT.

CDR3 sequence reads: CASSSGQGARGQYF. The CDR3 DNA reads TGTGCCAGCAGCTCCGGACAGGGGGCAAGAGGACAGTACTTC. This sequence joins TRBV28 and TRBJ2-7, with 11 positions matching TRBD1. Germline CDR1 reads MDHEN; CDR2 reads SYDVKM. This CDR3 has 14 amino acids. V shed 6 bases and J 10 bases; nucleotides not matched to a gene: 11.

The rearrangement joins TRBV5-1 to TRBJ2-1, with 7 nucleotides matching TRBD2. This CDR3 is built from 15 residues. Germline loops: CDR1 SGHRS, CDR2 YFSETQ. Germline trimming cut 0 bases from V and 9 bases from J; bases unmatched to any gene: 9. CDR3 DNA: TGCGCCAGCAGCTTGGTTGCGGGGGTAATGGGTGAGCAGTTCTTC. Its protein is CASSLVAGVMGEQFF.

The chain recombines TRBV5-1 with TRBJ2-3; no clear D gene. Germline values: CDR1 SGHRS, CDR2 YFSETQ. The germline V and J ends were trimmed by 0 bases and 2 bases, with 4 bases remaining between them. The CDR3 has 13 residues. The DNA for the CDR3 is TGCGCCAGCAGCTTGGGACTCACAGATACGCAGTATTTT. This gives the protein CASSLGLTDTQYF.